The clone carrying this TCR beta chain has more than one count but fewer than ten. Its antigen is unknown. This sample stems from a study of post-analysis software for immune sequencing data. Study observations and caveats: Normalized Chao1 diversity in multiple sclerosis patients fell significantly below that of controls. Controls had lower frequencies than patients of roughly five TRBV segments, which included TRBV5-6, TRBV5-1 and TRBV20-1.

The CDR3 extends over 16 amino acids. V was shortened by 4 bases and J by 7 bases, with 21 bases between the two germline ends. Germline V gives CDR1 SEHNR, CDR2 FQNEAQ (reference sequence). Every TCR beta cDNA library bore unique molecular identifiers. TCRdb independently ran MiXCR on the PCR reads; one entry per CDR3 protein. This sample yields a few hundred thousand distinct CDR3 sequences, of which about a third are seen a single time; 13% belongs to the top ten. This chain links TRBV7-9 with TRBJ2-3; weak D call: TRBD2 (6 bases). The sequence was obtained from a girl aged 5-17 years with multiple sclerosis. Sequenced material: blood. The CDR3 DNA sequence: TGTGCCAGCAGCTATTCCGGGACTCCCGCGGCCCATACGCAGTATTTT. Its protein is CASSYSGTPAAHTQYF. Using reference TRBV7-9 and TRBJ2-3 for the parts outside the CDR3, the full variable domain is DTGVSQNPRHKITKRGQNVTFRCDPISEHNRLYWYRQTLGQGPEFLTYFQNEAQLEKSRLLSDRFSAERPKGSFSTLEIQRTEQGDSAMYLCASSYSGTPAAHTQYFGPGTRLTVL.